The rows below give T cell receptor beta chains drawn from one sample of a study of Ad26.COV2.S vaccination and SARS-CoV-2 variants. Measured with immunoSEQ multiplex PCR; TCRdb has only the in-frame clones, and not every one. The repertoire holds nearly 400,000 clones, with around 91% as singletons. Source: peripheral blood, taken in a trial of Ad26.COV2.S vaccine versus placebo. The receptors were gathered from a person aged 18-60 years who received the Ad26.COV2.S COVID-19 vaccine or a placebo. Both conserved end residues are part of each CDR3. D genes are given only for firm matches. The size of a clone is reported for some rows only, either as once, few or many, or as a class for expanded clones.

DNA,CDR3,size,V,D,J
TGTGCCAGCAGCTTATCAGTTCAGGAATTCGGGGAGCTGTTTTTT,CASSLSVQEFGELFF,NA,TRBV7-9,NA,TRBJ2-2
TGTGCCGCGGACAGGGGAAAGACCCAGTACTTC,CAADRGKTQYF,NA,TRBV30,TRBD1,TRBJ2-5
TGCGCCAGCAGCTTGGAGTCCTCTGGGGGCACAGATACGCAGTATTTT,CASSLESSGGTDTQYF,once,TRBV5-1,NA,TRBJ2-3
TGTGCCTGGAGTGTACTACAGGGGGCCCGTGAAAAACTGTTTTTT,CAWSVLQGAREKLFF,NA,TRBV30,TRBD1,TRBJ1-4
TGTGCCAGTAGTATGAGGGGAGTTAGCACAGATACGCAGTATTTT,CASSMRGVSTDTQYF,NA,TRBV19,NA,TRBJ2-3
TGTGCCAGCAGCCCCCAAGCCCGCCGATACAATGAGCAGTTCTTC,CASSPQARRYNEQFF,NA,TRBV7-9,NA,TRBJ2-1
TGTGCCAGCTCACCAGGAGCCGATAGCTCCTACAATGAGCAGTTCTTC,CASSPGADSSYNEQFF,NA,TRBV18,NA,TRBJ2-1
TGCAGTGCCGCAGGGAGGGCTTTCTTT,CSAAGRAFF,NA,TRBV20-1,NA,TRBJ1-1
TGTGCCAGCAGCTTGGGTGGAGGGAGGGCCGCGCGAGAGCAGTACTTC,CASSLGGGRAAREQYF,NA,TRBV5-4,TRBD2,TRBJ2-7
TGCGCCAGCAGCCATTCAGCGACAGGGGAGCGCTACGAGCAGTACTTC,CASSHSATGERYEQYF,NA,TRBV4-3,TRBD1,TRBJ2-7
TGTGCCAGCAGCCAAGAAAGGGGGAGCTCCTACAATGAGCAGTTCTTC,CASSQERGSSYNEQFF,NA,TRBV4-2,NA,TRBJ2-1
TGTGCCAGCAGCCCAGGGTACGGAAAATCTGGAAACACCATATATTTT,CASSPGYGKSGNTIYF,NA,TRBV7-8,NA,TRBJ1-3
TGTGCCAGCAGTCGGGAGGCCATGTCGGATGAGCAGTTCTTC,CASSREAMSDEQFF,NA,TRBV6-4,TRBD2,TRBJ2-1
TGTGCCAGCAGCCGAGGGGGCCTAATTTACAATGAGCAGTTCTTC,CASSRGGLIYNEQFF,NA,TRBV7-9,TRBD1,TRBJ2-1
TGTGCCAGCAGCCAAGATTTACAGGGTCCCAATGAGCAGTTCTTC,CASSQDLQGPNEQFF,once,TRBV4-2,NA,TRBJ2-1
TGTGCCTCCCGGAGGGCTAGCGGGGGCACAGATACGCAGTATTTT,CASRRASGGTDTQYF,NA,TRBV27,TRBD2,TRBJ2-3
TGTGCCAGCAGTGAAGTAAGGATCACCGGGGAGCTGTTTTTT,CASSEVRITGELFF,NA,TRBV2,NA,TRBJ2-2
TGCGCCAGCAGCTTGGGGGTCGACCGCACAGATACGCAGTATTTT,CASSLGVDRTDTQYF,NA,TRBV5-1,NA,TRBJ2-3
TGTGCCAGCATTACGGGAGGGGCCTACAATGAGCAGTTCTTC,CASITGGAYNEQFF,NA,TRBV28,TRBD2,TRBJ2-1